The rows below give T cell receptor beta chains drawn from one sample of a study of cytomegalovirus exposure and HLA in healthy donors. Clones were read by immunoSEQ multiplex PCR, and TCRdb kept only the in-frame ones, dropping some. The repertoire consists of 150,000 to 200,000 clones, with 82% occurring once and the leading ten covering roughly 10%. Sequenced material: PBMCs. The source of these receptors is a man aged 50 to 59 in good health and CMV-seropositive. CDR3s leave out the opening cysteine and the closing phenylalanine or tryptophan. A D gene is named only where the DNA matches it firmly. The size of a clone is reported for some rows only, either as once, few or many, or as a class for expanded clones.

>TRBV7-9|TRBD2|-|TRBJ2-7
SSSLGATSGDPYEQY
>TRBV27|TRBD1|few|TRBJ1-2
ASSLVGQGNYGYT
>TRBV9|TRBD1|-|TRBJ1-1
ASSVIGQGNTEAF
>TRBV7-3|TRBD1|few|TRBJ2-1
ASSSRTGDNEQF
>TRBV6-5|-|-|TRBJ1-2
ASSYAGNGGYGYT
>TRBV19|TRBD1|-|TRBJ1-5
ASSTGQGHQPQH
>TRBV9|TRBD2|-|TRBJ2-1
ASSVSLAGTNEQF
>TRBV4-3|-|-|TRBJ2-5
ASSYTTGRTAFGETQY
>TRBV11-3|TRBD1|-|TRBJ2-2
ASSPRRDRDFGELF
>TRBV30|-|-|TRBJ1-2
AWSRLYRSLFDYGYT
>TRBV12-5|TRBD1|once|TRBJ1-2
ASGDLDRGTYGYT
>TRBV27|TRBD2|-|TRBJ2-3
ASRRTSGTDTQY
>TRBV2|TRBD2|-|TRBJ2-7
ASSEGRGRDHEQY
>TRBV7-9|-|-|TRBJ1-1
ASSFSRPEAEAF
>TRBV19|TRBD1|-|TRBJ1-1
ASRGGGARTEAF
>TRBV5-1|TRBD2|few|TRBJ2-7
ASSGRTSGSLYEQY
>TRBV6-6|TRBD1|-|TRBJ2-5
ASSILGQGKETQY
>TRBV25-1|TRBD1|few|TRBJ2-7
ASSEAGGSYEQY